These T cell receptor beta chains were read from a single sample in a study of blood T cell repertoires in COVID-19. TCRdb keeps only in-frame clones here, not all; method: immunoSEQ multiplex PCR. Of about 42,000 clones listed, approximately 91% are singletons. Sequencing used peripheral blood. The receptor source for this set is a human donor in a cohort sampled during active COVID-19. CDR3s include the opening cysteine and the closing phenylalanine or tryptophan. Fields, in order: V gene, clone size, D gene, J gene, CDR3 DNA, CDR3 protein. The D gene is left open where the match is weak. Clone size is shown for a subset of rows, as once, few, many or a class of expanded clone.

>TRBV19|.|TRBD1|TRBJ2-5
TGTGCCAGTAGTACACAACAGGGGTTGCGTGAGACCCAGTACTTC
CASSTQQGLRETQYF
>TRBV2|few|.|TRBJ1-1
TGTGCCAGCAGTGACAGTGAAGCTTTCTTT
CASSDSEAFF
>TRBV3-1/TRBV3-2|.|.|TRBJ1-1
TGTGCCAGCAGACCCCAGGGGTGGGGGACTGAAGCTTTCTTT
CASRPQGWGTEAFF
>TRBV10-3|.|TRBD1|TRBJ2-2
TGTGCCATCAGTGAAGGGACAGGGGGTATCGGGGAGCTGTTTTTT
CAISEGTGGIGELFF
>TRBV15|.|TRBD1|TRBJ1-1
TGTGCCACCAGCAGCGACAGGGCTGAAGCTTTCTTT
CATSSDRAEAFF
>TRBV19|.|.|TRBJ2-5
TGTGCCAGTAGTATCGGGATTCAAGAGACCCAGTACTTC
CASSIGIQETQYF
>TRBV27|once|.|TRBJ1-1
TGTGCCAGCAGCCTCTCCCAGGGGACCGGAACTGAAGCTTTCTTT
CASSLSQGTGTEAFF
>TRBV7-3|.|.|TRBJ2-7
TGTGCCAGCAGCTTAACTGCGACAGATATTTACGAGCAGTACTTC
CASSLTATDIYEQYF
>TRBV11-3|.|TRBD2|TRBJ2-4
TGTGCCAGCAGCGCTAGCGGGGGGGCCTTAGCCAAAAACATTCAGTACTTC
CASSASGGALAKNIQYF
>TRBV18|.|TRBD1|TRBJ1-2
TGTGCCAGCTCCCCCGGACAGGGGAGTTATGGCTACACCTTC
CASSPGQGSYGYTF
>TRBV20-1|few|.|TRBJ1-4
TGCAGTGCTAGTCCGAGGTCCCGAGAAAAACTGTTTTTT
CSASPRSREKLFF
>TRBV18|.|.|TRBJ2-5
TGTGCCAGCTCACCGGGAGGTTTCCAAGAGACCCAGTACTTC
CASSPGGFQETQYF
>TRBV7-3|.|TRBD2|TRBJ2-2
TGTGCCAGCAGCCCTGCGGGGGGTTGGTCCGGGGAGCTGTTTTTT
CASSPAGGWSGELFF
>TRBV7-9|.|TRBD1|TRBJ1-5
TGTGCCAGCAGCTTAGGGGGACAGTGGGCGGACCAGCATTTT
CASSLGGQWADQHF
>TRBV14|.|.|TRBJ1-2
TGTGCCAGCAGCCCTCAGGGTAAGGGCTACACCTTC
CASSPQGKGYTF
>TRBV5-1|.|.|TRBJ1-5
TGCGCCAGCAGCGAGAACGGGGGTAGCAATCAGCCCCAGCATTTT
CASSENGGSNQPQHF
>TRBV5-1|.|TRBD2|TRBJ2-7
TGCGCCAGCAGCTTGACGCGGGAGAAGCAGTACTTC
CASSLTREKQYF
>TRBV27|.|.|TRBJ2-1
TGTGCCAGCAGTCTGTCGGGGGCCTACAATGAGCAGTTCTTC
CASSLSGAYNEQFF
>TRBV6-5|.|TRBD1|TRBJ1-4
TGTGCCAGCAGCAGACAGGGGGGGCTTGAAAAACTGTTTTTT
CASSRQGGLEKLFF